This T cell receptor beta chain was recovered during a study of post-analysis software for immune sequencing data. Background on the study: Secondary progressive, relapsing-remitting and progressive-relapsing multiple sclerosis were among the included disease courses.

General observations from the study: Higher frequency in patients than in controls was seen for about five TRBV segments, with TRBV5-6, TRBV5-1 and TRBV20-1 among them. Multiple sclerosis patients showed significantly lower normalized Chao1 diversity than controls did.

V lost 5 bases and J lost 2, with 14 bases in between. This CDR3 has 14 amino acids. The V gene's germline CDR1 is DFQATT and CDR2 SNEGSKA (reference sequence). Unique-molecular-identifier-tagged TCR beta cDNA libraries were used. Hundreds of thousands of cDNA molecules came from 1 to 10 million T cells. From the PCR reads, TCRdb called clonotypes with MiXCR, one entry per CDR3 protein. The sample contains about 820,000 distinct CDR3 sequences, roughly half of which appear only once. About this clonotype: Its target is not known.

Specimen: blood. The sequence derives from a girl between 5 and 17 years old with multiple sclerosis. J is TRBJ2-3 and V is TRBV20-1; D could derive from TRBD1 or TRBD2 (5 bases each). Here the CDR3 DNA reads TGCAGTGCTGCAGGGAACGGGGTCACAGATACGCAGTATTTT. Its translation is CSAAGNGVTDTQYF.